The 23 T cell receptor beta chains reported below all come from one sample, sequenced in a study of OX40 agonist ivuxolimab in advanced cancers. Assay used: immunoSEQ multiplex PCR; TCRdb lists only in-frame clones, some missing. The sample lists more than 7,500 clones, about 87% occurring once. The starting material was CD4+ or CD8+ T cells sorted from blood, obtained in a trial of the OX40 agonist ivuxolimab. These receptors all come from an adult with an advanced solid tumor such as melanoma, head and neck, liver or kidney cancer.

The rearrangement links TRBV28 to TRBJ2-7, with a tentative D call TRBD1 (6 bases). CDR1 MDHEN and CDR2 SYDVKM come from the germline V gene. V lost 4 bases and J 2 bases, leaving 18 bases between the germline ends. There are 16 residues in the CDR3. The CDR3 reads CASSSMGHRNPYEQYF. The CDR3 region has the DNA TGTGCCAGCAGTTCGATGGGACACAGAAACCCCTACGAGCAGTACTTC. The variable domain in full, with the rest retrieved from reference TRBV28 and TRBJ2-7, is DVKVTQSSRYLVKRTGEKVFLECVQDMDHENMFWYRQDPGLGLRLIYFSYDVKMKEKGDIPEGYSVSREKKERFSLILESASTNQTSMYLCASSSMGHRNPYEQYFGPGTRLTVT.

The chain uses TRBV23-1 and TRBJ2-7; D is perhaps TRBD2 (6 bases). TRBV23-1 is filed as an ORF, its function uncertain. The CDR3 has 17 residues. The germline V and J ends were trimmed by 7 bases and 3 bases, with 25 bases remaining between them. The DNA of the CDR3 is TGCGCCAGCAATCCGAGGCGACTAGTCAATAACTTCTACGAGCAGTACTTC. Translated: CASNPRRLVNNFYEQYF.

The CDR3 bases are TGTGCCACCCTAGGACAGGGGGGGAACGAGCAGTACTTC. Protein sequence: CATLGQGGNEQYF. The chain links TRBV10-3 to TRBJ2-7, with TRBD1 matching 10 bases. V was pared by 10 bases and J by 5 bases, with 8 bases of the junction left unmatched. Germline V lookup: CDR1 ENHRY, CDR2 SYGVKD. The CDR3 contains 13 residues.

J is TRBJ1-5 and V is TRBV28, with D unclear. The V and J ends lost 5 bases and 11 bases respectively, with 13 bases between them. CDR3 length: 12 amino acids. Germline V gene lookup returns CDR1 MDHEN and CDR2 SYDVKM. The CDR3 coding sequence is TGTGCCAGCAGTAAAACGGTATCGACCCAGCATTTT. It encodes CASSKTVSTQHF.

The chain combines TRBV18 with TRBJ1-1; 8 nucleotides align to TRBD1. With V trimmed by 2 bases and J by 0 bases, 2 bases remained unmatched. Per germline, CDR1 KGHSH and CDR2 LQKENI. This CDR3 region has 15 residues. The CDR3 region is CASSPWDRLNTEAFF. CDR3 nucleotides: TGTGCCAGCTCACCATGGGACAGGCTGAACACTGAAGCTTTCTTT.

The genes are TRBV6-5 and TRBJ2-7; a weak D match, TRBD2 (5 bases). CDR3 length equals 12 residues. V was shortened by 2 bases and J by 6 bases, with 8 bases between the two germline ends. The germline CDR1 and CDR2 sequences are MNHEY and SVGAGI. The CDR3 loop is CASSYTGFEQYF. The CDR3 DNA is TGTGCCAGCAGTTACACGGGGTTCGAGCAGTACTTC.

The chain recombines TRBV4-2 with TRBJ2-7; TRBD2 matches 7 bases. The V gene end was trimmed by 4 bases and the J gene end by 2 bases; junction bases not matched to a gene: 8. CDR1 and CDR2 from the germline V gene are LGHNA and YNFKEQ. The CDR3 sequence is 15 residues long. CDR3 sequence reads: CASSPGGDWTYEQYF. As DNA, the CDR3 is TGTGCCAGCAGCCCTGGGGGGGATTGGACCTACGAGCAGTACTTC.

V gene TRBV10-2 combines with J gene TRBJ2-2, with D perhaps matching TRBD2 (6 bases). Germline-derived CDR1 and CDR2 are WSHSY and SAAADI. Trimming cost V 7 bases and J 2 bases, with 14 bases left between them. The CDR3 has 15 amino acids. CDR3 nucleotide sequence: TGCGCCAGCAAGTACGGGAGCTTAAACACCGGGGAGCTGTTTTTT. Residues: CASKYGSLNTGELFF.

This chain connects TRBV28 to TRBJ2-2; D assignment may be TRBD1 or TRBD2 (6 bases each). The CDR3 is 15 residues long. The V end was cut by 2 bases, the J end by 6 bases, with 13 bases between. CDR1 MDHEN and CDR2 SYDVKM come from the germline V gene. CDR3: CASSLRGADAGELFF. The CDR3 DNA sequence: TGTGCCAGCAGTTTAAGGGGGGCGGACGCCGGGGAGCTGTTTTTT.

This rearrangement joins TRBV7-9 to TRBJ2-1; possible D gene TRBD1, 5 bases. Trimming removed 5 bases from V and 10 bases from J, with 12 bases in between. Per germline, CDR1 SEHNR and CDR2 FQNEAQ (reference sequence). This CDR3 comprises 12 residues. The CDR3 loop is CASSGRDDEQFF. The CDR3 bases are TGTGCCAGCAGCGGCAGGGATGACGAGCAGTTCTTC.

CDR3 nucleotide sequence: TGTGCCAGCAGTCCGGACAGATATACGCAGTATTTT. Translation: CASSPDRYTQYF. This chain uses TRBV27 with TRBJ2-3; D might be TRBD1 (6 bases). Germline assignment: CDR1 MNHEY and CDR2 SMNVEV (reference sequence). The V end was cut by 5 bases, the J end by 7 bases, with 10 bases between. The CDR3 runs to 12 residues.

The V gene is TRBV5-1, the J gene TRBJ1-2; D ambiguous. V was pared by 0 bases and J by 4 bases, with 10 bases between. Germline-derived CDR1 and CDR2 are SGHRS and YFSETQ. This CDR3 region has 14 residues. DNA for the CDR3: TGCGCCAGCAGCTTGGGGTCGGCGGTCTATGGCTACACCTTC. It codes for CASSLGSAVYGYTF.

This chain joins TRBV4-3 and TRBJ1-5; tentatively, D is TRBD1 (6 bases). The CDR3 length is 15 residues. Germline V gene data show CDR1 as LGHNA and CDR2 as YSLEER. V lost 0 bases and J 6 bases, leaving 12 bases between the germline ends. CDR3: CASSQDQGSGQPQHF. CDR3 DNA sequence: TGCGCCAGCAGCCAAGATCAGGGGTCCGGTCAGCCCCAGCATTTT.

V gene TRBV28 combines with J gene TRBJ2-7; the match to TRBD2 covers 9 bases. This CDR3 is 13 amino acids long. Germline loops: CDR1 MDHEN, CDR2 SYDVKM. With 10 bases clipped from V and 7 bases from J, the junction kept 11 bases outside the gene matches. The CDR3 coding sequence is TGTGCCACCACACTAGCGGGTCTTCAGGAGCAGTACTTC. Protein: CATTLAGLQEQYF.

The chain combines TRBV28 with TRBJ1-5; no reliable D call. The CDR3 is 14 residues long. Germline V gene data show CDR1 as MDHEN and CDR2 as SYDVKM. Trimming took 6 bases from V and 0 from J, leaving 9 bases between them. CDR3 DNA sequence: TGTGCCAGCAGGCTGACGTATAGCAATCAGCCCCAGCATTTT. Its translation is CASRLTYSNQPQHF.

V and J are TRBV28 and TRBJ2-5, with 8 bases fitting TRBD1. The CDR3 runs 14 residues. Per germline, CDR1 MDHEN and CDR2 SYDVKM. J gave up 5 bases and V 7 bases, and 9 bases lay outside the gene matches. CDR3 residues: CASTSLRGLETQYF. CDR3 coding DNA: TGTGCCAGCACCTCCCTCAGGGGGCTTGAGACCCAGTACTTC. Together with reference TRBV28 and TRBJ2-5, the CDR3 gives the full variable domain: DVKVTQSSRYLVKRTGEKVFLECVQDMDHENMFWYRQDPGLGLRLIYFSYDVKMKEKGDIPEGYSVSREKKERFSLILESASTNQTSMYLCASTSLRGLETQYFGPGTRLLVL.

The CDR3 nucleotides are TGTGCCAGCAGCATAATGGGCACTGAAGCTTTCTTT. It specifies CASSIMGTEAFF. The genes are TRBV7-9 and TRBJ1-1; D remains unclear. Trimming took off 5 bases at V and 4 bases at J, with 8 bases between the two ends. The CDR3 spans 12 residues. Per germline, CDR1 SEHNR and CDR2 FQNEAQ (reference sequence).

This clone showed up just a few times. CDR3 nucleotide sequence: TGTGCCACCAGCAGAGAGCCGGGCGCAGGGGATTACACCGGGGAGCTGTTTTTT. Its translation is CATSREPGAGDYTGELFF. The chain carries TRBV15 and TRBJ2-2; D is possibly TRBD1 (6 bases). Germline CDR1 and CDR2: LNHNV and YYDKDF (reference sequence). This CDR3 comprises 18 residues. V was trimmed by 0 bases and J by 3 bases, leaving 17 bases between them.

The V gene is TRBV13, the J gene TRBJ1-6; possible D gene TRBD1, 6 bases. The CDR3 consists of 14 residues. The germline gives CDR1 PRHDT, CDR2 FYEKMQ (reference sequence). V was cut by 7 bases and J by 8 bases, with 15 bases left in between. The CDR3 region has the DNA TGTGCCAGCACCCAACAGGGCACCCATTCACCCCTCCACTTT. It is translated as CASTQQGTHSPLHF.

This clone was seen a single time. V and J are TRBV5-6 and TRBJ2-7, with a tentative D call TRBD1 (6 bases). This CDR3 is 13 amino acids long. Germline V gene lookup returns CDR1 SGHDT and CDR2 YYEEEE. Trimming shortened V by 2 bases and J by 3 bases, and 9 bases separated the two germline ends. CDR3 amino acids: CASSFGTIYEQYF. CDR3 nucleotide sequence: TGTGCCAGCAGCTTCGGGACAATCTACGAGCAGTACTTC.

The rearrangement joins TRBV18 to TRBJ1-2; 11 positions match TRBD1. Germline loops: CDR1 KGHSH, CDR2 LQKENI. CDR3 length: 15 residues. Losses at the gene ends were 2 bases for V and 3 bases for J; bases not matched to a gene: 2. CDR3 residues: CASSPGQGAYYGYTF. The CDR3 DNA is TGTGCCAGCTCACCAGGACAGGGGGCTTACTATGGCTACACCTTC.

In DNA form, the CDR3 reads TGTGCCAGCAGTTTGGTCGGGGGCCCGAACACTGAAGCTTTCTTT. This gives the protein CASSLVGGPNTEAFF. The chain joins TRBV28 to TRBJ1-1, with D tentatively TRBD1 (6 bases). The CDR3 spans 15 residues. Germline CDR1 reads MDHEN; CDR2 reads SYDVKM. The ends were cut back, 3 bases at V and 1 base at J, with 12 bases in the middle.

The J gene is TRBJ2-7, the V gene TRBV6-6, with D perhaps matching TRBD2 (6 bases). Trimming shortened V by 2 bases and J by 2 bases, and 7 bases separated the two germline ends. The CDR3 is 13 amino acids. Germline CDR1 reads MNHNY; CDR2 reads SVGAGI (reference sequence). CDR3 sequence (DNA): TGTGCCAGCAGTTACGGGACTCCCTACGAGCAGTACTTC. Translated, it gives CASSYGTPYEQYF.